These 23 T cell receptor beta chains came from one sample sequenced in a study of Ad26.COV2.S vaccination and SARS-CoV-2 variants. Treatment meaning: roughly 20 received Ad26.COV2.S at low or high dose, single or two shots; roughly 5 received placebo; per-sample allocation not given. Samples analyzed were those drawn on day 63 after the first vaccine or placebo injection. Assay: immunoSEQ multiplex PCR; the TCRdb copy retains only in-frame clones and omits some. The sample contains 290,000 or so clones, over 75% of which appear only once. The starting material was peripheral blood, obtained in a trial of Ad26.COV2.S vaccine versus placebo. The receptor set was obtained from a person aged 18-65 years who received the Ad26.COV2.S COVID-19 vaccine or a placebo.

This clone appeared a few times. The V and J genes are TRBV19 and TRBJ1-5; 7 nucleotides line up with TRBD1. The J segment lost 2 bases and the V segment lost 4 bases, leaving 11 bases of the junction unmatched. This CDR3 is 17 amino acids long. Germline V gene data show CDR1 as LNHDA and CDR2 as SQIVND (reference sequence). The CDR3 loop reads CASSNLKGAGGNQPQHF. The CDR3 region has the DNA TGTGCCAGTAGTAACCTAAAGGGGGCAGGTGGCAATCAGCCCCAGCATTTT.

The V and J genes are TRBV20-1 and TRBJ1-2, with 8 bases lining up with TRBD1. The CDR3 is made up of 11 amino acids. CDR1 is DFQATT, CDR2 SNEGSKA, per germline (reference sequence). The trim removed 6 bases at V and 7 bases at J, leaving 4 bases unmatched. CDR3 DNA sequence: TGCAGTGCGTCCGACAGGGGTGGCTACACCTTC. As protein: CSASDRGGYTF.

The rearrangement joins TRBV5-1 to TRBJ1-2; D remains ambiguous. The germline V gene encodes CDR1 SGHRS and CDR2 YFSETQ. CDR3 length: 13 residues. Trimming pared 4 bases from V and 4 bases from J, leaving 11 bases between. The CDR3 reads CASSLGRIYGYTF. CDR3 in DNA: TGCGCCAGCAGCCTAGGACGGATCTATGGCTACACCTTC. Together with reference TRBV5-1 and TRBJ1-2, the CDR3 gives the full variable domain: KAGVTQTPRYLIKTRGQQVTLSCSPISGHRSVSWYQQTPGQGLQFLFEYFSETQRNKGNFPGRFSGRQFSNSRSEMNVSTLELGDSALYLCASSLGRIYGYTFGSGTRLTVV.

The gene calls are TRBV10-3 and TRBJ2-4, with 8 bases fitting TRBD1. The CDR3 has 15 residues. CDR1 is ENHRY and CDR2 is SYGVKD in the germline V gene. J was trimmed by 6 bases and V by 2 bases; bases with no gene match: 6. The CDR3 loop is CAISEPGQGRNIQYF. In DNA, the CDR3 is TGTGCCATCAGTGAGCCAGGACAGGGACGAAACATTCAGTACTTC.

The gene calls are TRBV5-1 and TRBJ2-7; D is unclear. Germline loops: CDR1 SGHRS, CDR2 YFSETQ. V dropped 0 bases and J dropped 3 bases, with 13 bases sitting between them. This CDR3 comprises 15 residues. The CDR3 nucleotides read TGCGCCAGCAGCTTGGAGCCAGGCCTCCTCTACGAGCAGTACTTC. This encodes CASSLEPGLLYEQYF.

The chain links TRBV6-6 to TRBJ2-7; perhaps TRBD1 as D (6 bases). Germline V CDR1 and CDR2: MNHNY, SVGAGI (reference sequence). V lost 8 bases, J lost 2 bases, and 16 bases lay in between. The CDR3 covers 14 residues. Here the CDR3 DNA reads TGTGCCAGCGGGTTTGGACAGAGTACCTACGAGCAGTACTTC. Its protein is CASGFGQSTYEQYF.

The CDR3 DNA follows: TGTGCCAGCAGCTCGCAGGGGCCGGGGGTGAACTATGGCTACACCTTC. Encoded protein: CASSSQGPGVNYGYTF. V and J are TRBV7-2 and TRBJ1-2; possibly TRBD1 for D (6 bases). Germline loops: CDR1 SGHTA, CDR2 FQGNSA. V lost 4 bases and J lost 2, with 17 bases in between. CDR3 length: 16 amino acids.

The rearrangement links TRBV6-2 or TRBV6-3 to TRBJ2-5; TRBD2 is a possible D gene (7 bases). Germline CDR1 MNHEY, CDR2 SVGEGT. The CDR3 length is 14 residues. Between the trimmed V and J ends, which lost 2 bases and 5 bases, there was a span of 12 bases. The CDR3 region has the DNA TGTGCCAGCAGTTACGGGGGGGCCCGCGAGACCCAGTACTTC. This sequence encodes CASSYGGARETQYF.

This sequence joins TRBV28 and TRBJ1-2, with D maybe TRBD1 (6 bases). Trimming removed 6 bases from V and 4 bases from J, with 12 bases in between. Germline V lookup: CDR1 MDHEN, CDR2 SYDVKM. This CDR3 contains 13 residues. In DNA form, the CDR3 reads TGTGCCAGCAGATCAGGGGTGGGCTATGGCTACACCTTC. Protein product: CASRSGVGYGYTF.

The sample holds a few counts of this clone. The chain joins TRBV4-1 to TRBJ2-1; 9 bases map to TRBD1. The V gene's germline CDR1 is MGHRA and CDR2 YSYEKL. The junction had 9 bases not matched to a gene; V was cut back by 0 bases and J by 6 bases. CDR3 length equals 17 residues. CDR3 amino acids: CASSQDRGTGYLNEQFF. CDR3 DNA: TGCGCCAGCAGCCAAGATCGGGGGACAGGGTACCTCAATGAGCAGTTCTTC.

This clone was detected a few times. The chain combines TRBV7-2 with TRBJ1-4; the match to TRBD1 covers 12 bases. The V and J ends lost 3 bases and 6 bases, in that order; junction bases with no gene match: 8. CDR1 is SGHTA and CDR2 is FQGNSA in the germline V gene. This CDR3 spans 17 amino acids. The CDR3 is CASSLGTGGVFHEKLFF. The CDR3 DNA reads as TGTGCCAGCAGCTTGGGGACAGGGGGCGTTTTCCATGAAAAACTGTTTTTT.

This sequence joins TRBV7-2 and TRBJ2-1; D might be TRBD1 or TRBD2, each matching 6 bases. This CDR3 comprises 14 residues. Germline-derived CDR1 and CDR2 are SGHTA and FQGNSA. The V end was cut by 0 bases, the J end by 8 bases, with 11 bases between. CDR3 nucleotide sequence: TGTGCCAGCAGCTTAGCGGGGGGCCCGGATGAGCAGTTCTTC. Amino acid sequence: CASSLAGGPDEQFF.

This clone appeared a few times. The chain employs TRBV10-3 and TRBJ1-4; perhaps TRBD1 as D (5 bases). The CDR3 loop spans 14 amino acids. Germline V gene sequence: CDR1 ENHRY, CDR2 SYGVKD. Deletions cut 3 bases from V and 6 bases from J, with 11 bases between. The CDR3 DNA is TGTGCCATCAGTGAAGAGGGGACCGATGAAAAACTGTTTTTT. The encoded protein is CAISEEGTDEKLFF.

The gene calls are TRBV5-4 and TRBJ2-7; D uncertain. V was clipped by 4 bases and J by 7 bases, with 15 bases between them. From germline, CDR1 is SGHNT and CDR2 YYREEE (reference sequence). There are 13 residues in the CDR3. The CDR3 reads CASSRALMDEQYF. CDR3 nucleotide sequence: TGTGCCAGCAGCCGGGCATTAATGGATGAGCAGTACTTC. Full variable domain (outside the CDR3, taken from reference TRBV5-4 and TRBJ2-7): ETGVTQSPTHLIKTRGQQVTLRCSSQSGHNTVSWYQQALGQGPQFIFQYYREEENGRGNFPPRFSGLQFPNYSSELNVNALELDDSALYLCASSRALMDEQYFGPGTRLTVT.

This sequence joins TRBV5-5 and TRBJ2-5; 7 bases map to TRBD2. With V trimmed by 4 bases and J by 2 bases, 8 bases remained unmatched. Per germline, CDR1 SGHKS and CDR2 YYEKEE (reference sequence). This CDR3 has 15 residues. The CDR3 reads CASSGIGTTQETQYF. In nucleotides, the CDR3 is TGTGCCAGCAGCGGAATCGGGACTACTCAAGAGACCCAGTACTTC.

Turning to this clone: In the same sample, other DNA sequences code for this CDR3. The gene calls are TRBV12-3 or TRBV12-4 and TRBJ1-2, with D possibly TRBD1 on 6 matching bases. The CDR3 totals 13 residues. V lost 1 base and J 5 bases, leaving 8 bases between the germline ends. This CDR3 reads CASSLDRDYGYTF. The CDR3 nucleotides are TGTGCCAGCAGTTTAGACAGGGATTATGGCTACACCTTC.

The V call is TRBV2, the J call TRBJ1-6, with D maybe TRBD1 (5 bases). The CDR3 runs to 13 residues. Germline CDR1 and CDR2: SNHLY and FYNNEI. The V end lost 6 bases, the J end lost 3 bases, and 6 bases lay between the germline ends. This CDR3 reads CASRTDYNSPLHF. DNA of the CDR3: TGTGCCAGCAGGACAGACTATAATTCACCCCTCCACTTT.

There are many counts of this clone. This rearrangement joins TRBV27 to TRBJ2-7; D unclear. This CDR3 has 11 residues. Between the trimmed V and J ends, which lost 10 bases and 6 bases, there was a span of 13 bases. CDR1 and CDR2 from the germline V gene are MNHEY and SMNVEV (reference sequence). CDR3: CATSGACEQYF. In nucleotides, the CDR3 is TGTGCCACCTCGGGTGCTTGCGAGCAGTACTTC.

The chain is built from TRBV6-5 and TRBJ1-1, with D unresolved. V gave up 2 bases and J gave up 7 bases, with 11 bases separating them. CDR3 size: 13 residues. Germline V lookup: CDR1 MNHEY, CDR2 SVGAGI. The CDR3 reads CASSYQRQFEAFF. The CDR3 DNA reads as TGTGCCAGCAGTTACCAGAGGCAGTTTGAAGCTTTCTTT.

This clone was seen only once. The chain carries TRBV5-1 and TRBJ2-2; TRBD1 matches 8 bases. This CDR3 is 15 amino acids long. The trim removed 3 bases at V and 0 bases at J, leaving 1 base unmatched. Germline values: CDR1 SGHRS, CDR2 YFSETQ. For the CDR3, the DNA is TGCGCCAGCAGCTCGGGACAGGCGAACACCGGGGAGCTGTTTTTT. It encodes CASSSGQANTGELFF.

CDR3 nucleotides: TGTGCCAGCAGTCCGCAGGGATCTGAGGGCTACACCTTC. It yields the protein CASSPQGSEGYTF. The chain has TRBV6-4 and TRBJ1-2, with D possibly being TRBD1 (5 bases). The CDR3 spans 13 residues. The germline V gene has CDR1 MRHNA and CDR2 SNTAGT. The V end lost 5 bases, the J end lost 8 bases, and 15 bases lay between the germline ends.

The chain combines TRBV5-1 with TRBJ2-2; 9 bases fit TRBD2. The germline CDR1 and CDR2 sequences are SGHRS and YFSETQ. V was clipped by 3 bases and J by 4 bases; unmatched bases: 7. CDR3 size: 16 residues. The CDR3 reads CASSSSGGTVTGELFF. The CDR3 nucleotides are TGCGCCAGCAGCTCCAGCGGGGGGACAGTCACCGGGGAGCTGTTTTTT.

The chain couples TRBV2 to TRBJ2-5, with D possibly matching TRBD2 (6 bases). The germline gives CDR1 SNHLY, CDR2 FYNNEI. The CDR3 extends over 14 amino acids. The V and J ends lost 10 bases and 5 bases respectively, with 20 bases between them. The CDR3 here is CATAVGSRGETQYF. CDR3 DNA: TGTGCCACTGCCGTGGGCTCCCGGGGGGAGACCCAGTACTTC.